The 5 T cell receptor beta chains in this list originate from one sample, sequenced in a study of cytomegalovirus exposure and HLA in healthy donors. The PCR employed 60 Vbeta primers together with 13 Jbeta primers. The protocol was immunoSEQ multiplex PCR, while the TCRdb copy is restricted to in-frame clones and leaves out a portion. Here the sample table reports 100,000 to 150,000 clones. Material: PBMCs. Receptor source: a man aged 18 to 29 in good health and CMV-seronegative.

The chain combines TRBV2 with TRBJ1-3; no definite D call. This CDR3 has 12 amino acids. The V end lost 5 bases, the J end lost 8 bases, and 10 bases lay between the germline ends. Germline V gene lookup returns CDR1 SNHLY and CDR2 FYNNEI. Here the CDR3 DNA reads TGTGCCAGCAGTACTGATGATCACACCATATATTTT. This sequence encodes CASSTDDHTIYF.

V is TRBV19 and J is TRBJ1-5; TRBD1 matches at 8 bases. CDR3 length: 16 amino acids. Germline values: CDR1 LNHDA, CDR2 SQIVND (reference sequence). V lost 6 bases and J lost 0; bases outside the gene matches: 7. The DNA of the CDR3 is TGTGCCAGTAGCTTAGACAGGGGCCATAGCAATCAGCCCCAGCATTTT. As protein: CASSLDRGHSNQPQHF.

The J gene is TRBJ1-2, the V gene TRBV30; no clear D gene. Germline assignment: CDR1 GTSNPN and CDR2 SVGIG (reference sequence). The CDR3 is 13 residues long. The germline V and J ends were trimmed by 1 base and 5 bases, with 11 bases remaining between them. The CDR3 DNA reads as TGTGCCTGGAGTGGGGCAGGCCTTTATGGCTACACCTTC. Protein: CAWSGAGLYGYTF.

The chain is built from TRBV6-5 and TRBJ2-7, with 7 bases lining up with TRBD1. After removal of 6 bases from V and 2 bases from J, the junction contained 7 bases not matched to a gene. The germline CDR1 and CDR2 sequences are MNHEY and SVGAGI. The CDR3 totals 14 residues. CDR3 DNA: TGTGCCAGCAGGAGGGACAGCAAGACCTACGAGCAGTACTTC. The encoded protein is CASRRDSKTYEQYF.

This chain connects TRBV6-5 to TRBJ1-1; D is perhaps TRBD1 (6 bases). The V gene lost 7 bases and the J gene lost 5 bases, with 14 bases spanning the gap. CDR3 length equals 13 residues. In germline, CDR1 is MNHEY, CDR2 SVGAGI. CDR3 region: CASTQGSATEAFF. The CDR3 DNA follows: TGTGCCAGCACCCAGGGGTCGGCGACTGAAGCTTTCTTT.